The entry below describes one T cell receptor (beta chain). The antigen is unknown. This could be a read error, since a much larger clone is one nucleotide away. These data are taken from a study of CD8 T cells in ankylosing spondylitis. General study findings and limits: Characteristic, it appeared, of ankylosing spondylitis blood was a TCR beta motif of 7 or 8 highly homologous variants. CD8+ disease-linked clones were present at relatively low frequencies in blood.

The CDR3 loop spans 14 amino acids. J gave up 4 bases and V 7 bases, and 9 bases lay outside the gene matches. Germline-derived CDR1 and CDR2 are SGHRS and YFSETQ. MiXCR was run by TCRdb on the 5' RACE reads, yielding one entry per CDR3 protein. Of about 250,000 distinct CDR3 sequences in the sample, about 11% were seen once. The sample comprised blood, either unsorted or a sorted T cell fraction (not recorded which). J is TRBJ1-1 and V is TRBV5-1, with 8 nucleotides matching TRBD1. The source of this sequence is a male donor with ankylosing spondylitis or in good health (not recorded which). The DNA for the CDR3 is TGCGCCAGCGGCTGGACTCAGGGGGCCACTGAAGCTTTCTTT. Translating gives CASGWTQGATEAFF.